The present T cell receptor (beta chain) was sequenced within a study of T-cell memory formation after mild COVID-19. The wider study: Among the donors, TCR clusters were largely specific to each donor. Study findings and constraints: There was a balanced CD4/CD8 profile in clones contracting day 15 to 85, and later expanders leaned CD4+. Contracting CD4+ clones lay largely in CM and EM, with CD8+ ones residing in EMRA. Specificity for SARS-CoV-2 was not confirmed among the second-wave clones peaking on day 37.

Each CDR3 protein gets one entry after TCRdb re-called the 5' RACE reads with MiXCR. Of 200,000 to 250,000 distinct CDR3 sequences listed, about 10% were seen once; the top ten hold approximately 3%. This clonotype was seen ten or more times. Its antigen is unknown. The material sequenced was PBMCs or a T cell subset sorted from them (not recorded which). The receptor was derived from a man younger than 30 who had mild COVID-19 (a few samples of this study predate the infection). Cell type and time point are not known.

This CDR3 reads CASSLGPDNEQFF. Here the CDR3 DNA reads TGTGCCAGCAGCTTGGGGCCCGACAATGAGCAGTTCTTC. This chain joins TRBV5-4 and TRBJ2-1; no reliable D call. The CDR3 has 13 amino acids. V gave up 0 bases and J gave up 5 bases, with 6 bases separating them. Germline CDR1 reads SGHNT; CDR2 reads YYREEE (reference sequence).